Below, one T cell receptor beta chain is given with its context. This specimen belongs to a study of blood T cell repertoires in COVID-19. In the study overall: The United States, Italy and Spain provided the acute and convalescent COVID-19 samples. T cells, B-cell-depleted T cells, or PBMCs supplied cDNA or gDNA.

Per the study methods: Estimated nucleated cell counts came from reference gene primer amplification. The protocol was immunoSEQ multiplex PCR, while the TCRdb copy is restricted to in-frame clones and leaves out a portion. V and J calls and clone size are those listed in that table; D and trimming were worked out from the DNA. The sample lists 200,000 to 250,000 clones, roughly 84% occurring once. V lost 1 base and J 6 bases, leaving 9 bases between the germline ends. CDR1 and CDR2 from the germline V gene are MDHEN and SYDVKM. The CDR3 consists of 13 residues. This chain links TRBV28 with TRBJ1-2; D is perhaps TRBD1 (5 bases). The source material was peripheral blood. The receptor's source is an elderly woman with acute or convalescent COVID-19. Here the CDR3 reads CASSLYRGNGYTF. Here the CDR3 DNA reads TGTGCCAGCAGTTTATATAGGGGCAATGGCTACACCTTC.